These 29 T cell receptor beta chains share one sample of origin, sequenced in a study of cytomegalovirus exposure and HLA in healthy donors. Use of 60 Vbeta and 13 Jbeta primers characterized the PCR. This table comes from immunoSEQ multiplex PCR, and its TCRdb copy is limited to in-frame clones, with some not included. This sample carries about 200,000 clones, with around 1.1% going to the ten biggest clones. The sequenced sample was PBMCs. These receptors all stem from a girl aged 2 to 9 in good health and CMV-seropositive.

The V and J genes are TRBV29-1 and TRBJ1-1; TRBD1 agrees at 7 bases. Germline CDR1 reads SQVTM; CDR2 reads ANQGSEA. V was pared by 3 bases and J by 4 bases, with 5 bases of the junction left unmatched. The CDR3 extends over 13 amino acids. The CDR3 reads CSVDGQVGTEAFF. The CDR3 DNA reads as TGCAGCGTTGACGGACAGGTAGGCACTGAAGCTTTCTTT. The full variable domain, rest sourced from reference TRBV29-1 and TRBJ1-1, is SAVISQKPSRDICQRGTSLTIQCQVDSQVTMMFWYRQQPGQSLTLIATANQGSEATYESGFVIDKFPISRPNLTFSTLTVSNMSPEDSSIYLCSVDGQVGTEAFFGQGTRLTVV.

The rearrangement uses TRBV19 and TRBJ1-2, with TRBD1 as a possible D gene (5 bases). CDR1 is LNHDA and CDR2 is SQIVND in the germline V gene (reference sequence). Trimming took off 3 bases at V and 5 bases at J, with 7 bases between the two ends. The CDR3 extends over 12 amino acids. The CDR3 sequence is CASSIDSYGYTF. The CDR3 DNA reads TGTGCCAGTAGTATTGACAGTTATGGCTACACCTTC. The complete variable domain, with remaining parts taken from reference TRBV19 and TRBJ1-2, reads DGGITQSPKYLFRKEGQNVTLSCEQNLNHDAMYWYRQDPGQGLRLIYYSQIVNDFQKGDIAEGYSVSREKKESFPLTVTSAQKNPTAFYLCASSIDSYGYTFGSGTRLTVV.

The CDR3 is CASGRAGRIGNTEAFF. CDR3 sequence (DNA): TGTGCCAGCGGGAGAGCAGGACGGATCGGAAACACTGAAGCTTTCTTT. V gene TRBV28 combines with J gene TRBJ1-1, with D uncertain. Trimming left V 8 bases short and J 2 bases short, with 21 bases between. This CDR3 is built from 16 residues. Germline V gene lookup returns CDR1 MDHEN and CDR2 SYDVKM.

This chain links TRBV25-1 with TRBJ2-2; TRBD1 matches at 7 bases. The V and J ends lost 0 bases and 6 bases, in that order; junction bases with no gene match: 7. Germline CDR1 is MGHDK and CDR2 is SYGVNS. The CDR3 consists of 16 residues. The CDR3 DNA reads TGTGCCAGCAGTGAATATCTCGGCCAGGGGGCCGGGGAGCTGTTTTTT. Translated: CASSEYLGQGAGELFF.

The chain is built from TRBV7-6 and TRBJ2-1, with 8 bases that match TRBD2. Looked up from germline, CDR1 is SGHVS and CDR2 is FNYEAQ. There are 15 residues in the CDR3. Trimming took 4 bases from V and 0 from J; bases not matched to a gene: 2. In nucleotides, the CDR3 is TGTGCCAGCAGCTCCGGGAGGGGCTCCTACAATGAGCAGTTCTTC. Translated: CASSSGRGSYNEQFF.

The chain carries TRBV10-3 and TRBJ1-1; 7 nucleotides line up with TRBD1. The CDR3 runs to 15 residues. V shed 9 bases, J shed 2 bases, and the junction held 12 bases outside the gene matches. From germline, CDR1 is ENHRY and CDR2 SYGVKD. The CDR3 reads CAITKGGQINTEAFF. CDR3 bases: TGTGCCATTACAAAGGGGGGACAGATAAACACTGAAGCTTTCTTT.

The rearrangement links TRBV7-8 to TRBJ2-7; TRBD1 matches at 9 bases. Per the germline V gene, CDR1 is SGHVS and CDR2 is FQNEAQ. V lost 3 bases to trimming and J lost 4 bases; unmatched junction nucleotides: 7. The CDR3 totals 15 residues. This CDR3 reads CASSLEGQGPYEQYF. The CDR3 region has the DNA TGTGCCAGCAGCTTGGAGGGACAGGGACCATACGAGCAGTACTTC.

The chain is built from TRBV19 and TRBJ2-7; 7 bases fit TRBD2. Germline V lookup: CDR1 LNHDA, CDR2 SQIVND (reference sequence). This CDR3 comprises 15 residues. With 0 bases clipped from V and 5 bases from J, the junction kept 7 bases outside the gene matches. CDR3 nucleotides: TGTGCCAGTAGTATAGAAGCGGCGGGAGTACACGAGCAGTACTTC. This translates into CASSIEAAGVHEQYF.

The V call is TRBV7-9, the J call TRBJ1-4, with 9 bases that match TRBD1. The germline V gene has CDR1 SEHNR and CDR2 FQNEAQ (reference sequence). V dropped 0 bases and J dropped 6; count of bases not matched to a gene: 5. The CDR3 is made up of 16 amino acids. The CDR3 DNA reads as TGTGCCAGCAGCTTAGCCACAGGGGGCAGATATGAAAAACTGTTTTTT. Translating it yields CASSLATGGRYEKLFF.

This chain joins TRBV28 and TRBJ1-2; no clear D gene. There are 11 residues in the CDR3. V was trimmed by 6 bases and J by 4 bases, leaving 6 bases between them. Germline V lookup: CDR1 MDHEN, CDR2 SYDVKM. CDR3 coding DNA: TGTGCCAGCAGCCAGATCTATGGCTACACCTTC. Amino acid sequence: CASSQIYGYTF.

This chain joins TRBV19 and TRBJ1-2; 8 bases align to TRBD1. Per germline, CDR1 LNHDA and CDR2 SQIVND (reference sequence). V shed 8 bases, J shed 2 bases, and the junction held 7 bases outside the gene matches. This CDR3 has 14 residues. CDR3 loop: CASEDGTGNYGYTF. The DNA for the CDR3 is TGTGCCAGTGAGGACGGGACAGGCAACTATGGCTACACCTTC.

The chain links TRBV27 to TRBJ2-1; D possibly corresponds to TRBD2 (5 bases). Trimming took 3 bases from V and 0 from J, leaving 9 bases between them. The CDR3 has 15 residues. From germline, CDR1 is MNHEY and CDR2 SMNVEV (reference sequence). CDR3 in amino acids: CASSFDGNSYNEQFF. The DNA of the CDR3 is TGTGCCAGCAGTTTTGACGGGAACTCCTACAATGAGCAGTTCTTC.

With respect to this clone: At one end, the junction sequence differs from germline, possibly due to a read error. The chain uses TRBV5-1 and TRBJ2-5; 9 bases fit TRBD2. The CDR3 runs to 15 residues. Germline lookup yields CDR1 SGHRS and CDR2 YFSETQ. The CDR3 bases are TGCGCCAGCAGTTTGGGGTTAGCGGGAGTGGAGACCCAGTACTTC. It encodes CASSLGLAGVETQYF.

V and J are TRBV10-3 and TRBJ2-2; D is unresolved. The CDR3 has 15 residues. Trimming cost V 6 bases and J 4 bases, with 15 bases left between them. Germline assignment: CDR1 ENHRY and CDR2 SYGVKD. DNA of the CDR3: TGTGCCATCAGACCCCAGACCGGGTCCACCGGGGAGCTGTTTTTT. Amino acid sequence: CAIRPQTGSTGELFF.

CDR3 DNA sequence: TGTGCCAGCAGCTTAAATTTGAGGCGGGACTCCTACGAGCAGTACTTC. This gives the protein CASSLNLRRDSYEQYF. The rearrangement joins TRBV7-3 to TRBJ2-7, with a weak D call TRBD2 (6 bases). The V end lost 1 base, the J end lost 0 bases, and 13 bases lay between the germline ends. The CDR3 extends over 16 amino acids. The germline V gene encodes CDR1 SGHTA and CDR2 FQGTGA.

The J gene is TRBJ2-5, the V gene TRBV19; possibly TRBD1 for D (5 bases). CDR1 is LNHDA, CDR2 SQIVND, per germline (reference sequence). This CDR3 region has 13 residues. V was trimmed by 4 bases and J by 3 bases, leaving 9 bases between them. The CDR3 DNA follows: TGTGCCAGTAGTACCAGGGTCAAAGAGACCCAGTACTTC. Its translation is CASSTRVKETQYF.

V is TRBV6-6 and J is TRBJ2-7, with D possibly matching TRBD1 (6 bases). V was pared by 6 bases and J by 5 bases, with 11 bases between. The CDR3 extends over 12 amino acids. Germline assignment: CDR1 MNHNY and CDR2 SVGAGI (reference sequence). CDR3 sequence (DNA): TGTGCCAGCAGAAAACAGGGCCACGAGCAGTACTTC. This sequence encodes CASRKQGHEQYF.

This rearrangement joins TRBV6-1 to TRBJ2-7, with 12 positions matching TRBD2. The CDR3 is 17 residues long. Germline V lookup: CDR1 MNHNS, CDR2 SASEGT. Unmatched junction bases numbered 6, after V lost 3 bases and J lost 0 bases. The DNA of the CDR3 is TGTGCCAGCAGTGAGAGACTAGCGGGAGTGTTCTCCTACGAGCAGTACTTC. The encoded protein is CASSERLAGVFSYEQYF.

The chain combines TRBV2 with TRBJ1-2, with 7 nucleotides matching TRBD1. This CDR3 contains 17 residues. Germline assignment: CDR1 SNHLY and CDR2 FYNNEI. The ends lost 6 bases at V and 0 bases at J; junction bases unmatched: 13. As DNA, the CDR3 is TGTGCCAGCAGCCCAAGGGGGCAGGCCACAGCTAACTATGGCTACACCTTC. Translating gives CASSPRGQATANYGYTF.

J is TRBJ2-3 and V is TRBV6-4; 7 positions agree with TRBD2. This CDR3 has 15 amino acids. The V and J ends lost 7 bases and 6 bases, in that order; junction bases with no gene match: 13. Germline CDR1 reads MRHNA; CDR2 reads SNTAGT. CDR3 region: CASIKSGTGGDTQYF. In nucleotides, the CDR3 is TGTGCCAGCATTAAAAGCGGGACCGGAGGGGATACGCAGTATTTT.

V gene TRBV6-6 combines with J gene TRBJ2-5, with 7 bases identical to TRBD2. This CDR3 is 13 amino acids long. Trimming took 6 bases from V and 2 from J; bases not matched to a gene: 3. Germline values: CDR1 MNHNY, CDR2 SVGAGI (reference sequence). CDR3 sequence reads: CASRPSGQETQYF. In DNA, the CDR3 is TGTGCCAGCAGGCCTAGCGGTCAAGAGACCCAGTACTTC.

The chain links TRBV9 to TRBJ1-2; D possibly corresponds to TRBD1 (6 bases). The CDR3 length is 14 residues. Trimming pared 3 bases from V and 4 bases from J, leaving 13 bases between. Germline CDR1 SGDLS, CDR2 YYNGEE. For the CDR3, the DNA is TGTGCCAGCAGCGCCCTACAGGGTCCCTATGGCTACACCTTC. It encodes CASSALQGPYGYTF.

J is TRBJ2-3 and V is TRBV5-1; D may be TRBD2 (5 bases). There are 16 residues in the CDR3. Per the germline V gene, CDR1 is SGHRS and CDR2 is YFSETQ. Trimming shortened V by 4 bases and J by 1 base, and 16 bases separated the two germline ends. The DNA for the CDR3 is TGCGCCAGCAGCCGCGAGGGCCCGACGGGCACAGATACGCAGTATTTT. It codes for CASSREGPTGTDTQYF.

V gene TRBV19 combines with J gene TRBJ2-5; D uncertain. Germline assignment: CDR1 LNHDA and CDR2 SQIVND (reference sequence). This CDR3 is built from 14 residues. The germline V and J ends were trimmed by 6 bases and 4 bases, with 15 bases remaining between them. CDR3: CASRSRSVSETQYF. Written as DNA, the CDR3 is TGTGCCAGTAGGAGCCGTTCGGTCTCAGAGACCCAGTACTTC.

V is TRBV27 and J is TRBJ1-2; TRBD1 agrees at 7 bases. Trimming at V came to 6 bases and at J to 4 bases, leaving 5 bases not matched to a gene. The germline V gene has CDR1 MNHEY and CDR2 SMNVEV (reference sequence). The CDR3 is 13 amino acids. This CDR3 reads CASSRDSVYGYTF. In DNA form, the CDR3 reads TGTGCCAGCAGCCGGGACAGCGTCTATGGCTACACCTTC.

The chain carries TRBV21-1 and TRBJ2-1; the table's D call, TRBD2, was not checked against the DNA. TRBV21-1 counts as a pseudogene. The CDR3 runs 18 residues. CDR3 region: CASSNQPTARLDDNEQFF. CDR3 coding DNA: TGTGCCAGCAGCAATCAACCTACCGCACGACTAGACGACAATGAGCAGTTCTTC.

The chain carries TRBV7-9 and TRBJ2-1; maybe TRBD2 (5 bases). The CDR3 is 11 amino acids. From germline, CDR1 is SEHNR and CDR2 FQNEAQ (reference sequence). Trimming removed 7 bases at V and 12 bases at J, with 13 bases between. The CDR3 loop is CASTLDYGQFF. Written as DNA, the CDR3 is TGTGCCAGCACCCTTGACTACGGGCAGTTCTTC.

This sequence joins TRBV10-1 and TRBJ2-1, with D perhaps matching TRBD1 (6 bases). V gave up 9 bases and J gave up 8 bases, with 17 bases separating them. In germline, CDR1 is WNHNN, CDR2 SYGVQD (reference sequence). The CDR3 covers 13 residues. CDR3 in DNA: TGCGCCAGTGGGCCAGGGGATTTCGATGAGCAGTTCTTC. This sequence encodes CASGPGDFDEQFF.

V and J are TRBV18 and TRBJ2-3; maybe TRBD1 (6 bases). The V end was cut by 3 bases, the J end by 2 bases, with 15 bases between. CDR1 KGHSH and CDR2 LQKENI come from the germline V gene. The CDR3 has 16 amino acids. Here the CDR3 DNA reads TGTGCCAGCTCACCTGGAGCAGGGGAACCCACAGATACGCAGTATTTT. It yields the protein CASSPGAGEPTDTQYF.